These 18 T cell receptor beta chains share one sample of origin, sequenced in a study of tumor and adjacent non-tumor tissue in lung cancer. The library came from three nested PCR rounds adapted from ARM-PCR protocols. TCRdb re-derived calls from the multiplex PCR reads in MiXCR, one entry per CDR3 protein. Of 100,000 to 150,000 distinct CDR3 sequences listed, 66% are singletons. RNA was extracted from bulk tissue without any cell sorting. Input material: lung tumor tissue. These receptors came from a man aged 30 to 39 with non-small cell lung cancer.

This rearrangement joins TRBV12-3 or TRBV12-4 to TRBJ2-7; D not certain. The germline V and J ends were trimmed by 5 bases and 3 bases, with 5 bases remaining between them. This CDR3 is built from 11 residues. Written as DNA, the CDR3 is TGTGCCAGCAGTCGCTTCTACGAGCAGTACTTC. It yields the protein CASSRFYEQYF.

The rearrangement links TRBV15 to TRBJ2-3; D call uncertain. Between the trimmed V and J ends, which lost 5 bases and 5 bases, there was a span of 5 bases. CDR1 LNHNV and CDR2 YYDKDF come from the germline V gene (reference sequence). There are 11 residues in the CDR3. The CDR3 sequence is CATSDEDTQYF. The CDR3 DNA is TGTGCCACCAGCGATGAAGATACGCAGTATTTT.

With respect to this clonotype: A read error may account for a junction end that differs from germline. The chain has TRBV6-5 and TRBJ1-1; D uncertain. This CDR3 has 13 residues. Germline CDR1 is MNHEY and CDR2 is SVGAGI. The DNA of the CDR3 is TGTGCCAGCAGCTACCATGAGAACACTGAAGCCTTCTTT. Translated, it gives CASSYHENTEAFF.

Points on this clonotype: At one of its ends the junction is not consistent with the germline gene, which may arise from a read error. This chain links TRBV6-1 with TRBJ1-4; a possible D gene is TRBD1 (5 bases). From germline, CDR1 is MNHNS and CDR2 SASEGT. The CDR3 totals 15 residues. This CDR3 is CTSSDYSGNNEKLFF. The DNA for the CDR3 is TGTACCAGCAGTGACTACTCAGGGAATAATGAAAAACTGTTTTTT.

Comment on this clonotype: A read error is possible here, since a much larger clone lies one base away. This rearrangement joins TRBV20-1 to TRBJ2-7, with D maybe TRBD2 (6 bases). V lost 5 bases, J lost 3 bases, and 11 bases lay in between. CDR3 size: 12 residues. Per germline, CDR1 DFQATT and CDR2 SNEGSKA (reference sequence). The CDR3 DNA reads as TGCAGTGCTGGGGACTTGCACTACGAGCAGTACTTC. Protein product: CSAGDLHYEQYF.

Turning to this clonotype: Being one base from a much bigger clone, this may be a read error. The rearrangement joins TRBV6-1 to TRBJ1-2, with 8 bases fitting TRBD1. The ends lost 4 bases at V and 4 bases at J; junction bases unmatched: 5. The CDR3 consists of 14 residues. Germline lookup yields CDR1 MNHNS and CDR2 SASEGT. The CDR3 sequence: CASSVIDRGYGYTF. The CDR3 DNA reads TGTGCCAGCAGTGTAATAGACAGGGGCTATGGCTACACCTTC.

This clonotype was observed many times. The chain employs TRBV4-1 and TRBJ2-3, with D perhaps matching TRBD2 (7 bases). The V and J ends lost 1 base and 2 bases respectively, with 13 bases between them. In germline, CDR1 is MGHRA, CDR2 YSYEKL. The CDR3 is 16 amino acids. DNA of the CDR3: TGCGCCAGCAGCCAAGTCGCGGGGGCATACACAGATACGCAGTATTTT. Its protein is CASSQVAGAYTDTQYF.

The chain uses TRBV20-1 and TRBJ1-5; 8 bases agree with TRBD1. From germline, CDR1 is DFQATT and CDR2 SNEGSKA (reference sequence). The CDR3 contains 13 residues. Trimming removed 8 bases from V and 7 bases from J; junction bases left unmatched: 10. The CDR3 nucleotides read TGCAGTAAGGTGCAGGGGGCATGGCAGCCCCAGCATTTT. Amino acid sequence: CSKVQGAWQPQHF.

This clonotype was counted a few times. A read error may be the cause here, since a much bigger clone is one base away. The rearrangement links TRBV20-1 to TRBJ2-5; TRBD2 matches at 12 bases. This CDR3 contains 17 residues. Germline loops: CDR1 DFQATT, CDR2 SNEGSKA (reference sequence). Trimming cost V 8 bases and J 5 bases; bases outside gene matches: 18. CDR3 loop: CSTWGGDLAGGPETQYF. In DNA, the CDR3 is TGCAGTACTTGGGGGGGCGATCTAGCGGGAGGGCCGGAGACCCAGTACTTC.

Written as DNA, the CDR3 is TGTGCCAGCACCCTCGGTTTGATGGCGGATACGCAGTATTTT. Its protein product is CASTLGLMADTQYF. The chain uses TRBV11-2 and TRBJ2-3; D is unresolved. The CDR3 has 14 residues. The germline CDR1 and CDR2 sequences are SGHAT and FQNNGV. V lost 7 bases and J lost 6, with 17 bases in between.

With regard to this clonotype: A junction end diverges from the germline sequence, so it may reflect a read error. This chain joins TRBV5-4 and TRBJ2-3, with D perhaps given as TRBD1 or TRBD2 (5 bases each). Germline-derived CDR1 and CDR2 are SGHNT and YYREEE (reference sequence). This CDR3 is 15 amino acids long. Written as DNA, the CDR3 is TGTGCCAGCAGCCAACCGGGACCAACACCAAATACGCAGCGTTTT. This codes for CASSQPGPTPNTQRF.

Comments on this clonotype: This likely comes from a read error, as the CDR3 has no conserved phenylalanine or tryptophan at its end. CDR3 in DNA: TGCAGGGGTGGACTAGCGGGGGGGCCGGAGACCCAGTACTCC. Amino acid sequence: CRGGLAGGPETQYS. The rearrangement joins TRBV29-1 to TRBJ2-5; 15 bases match TRBD2. This CDR3 spans 14 amino acids. Germline lookup yields CDR1 SQVTM and CDR2 ANQGSEA.

This clonotype was detected many times. This chain connects TRBV6-5 to TRBJ1-2; 11 bases are a match to TRBD1. CDR1 and CDR2 from the germline V gene are MNHEY and SVGAGI. The CDR3 consists of 15 residues. Trimming took 6 bases from V and 7 from J; bases not matched to a gene: 10. Here the CDR3 reads CASSLTGQGAFGYTF. As DNA, the CDR3 is TGTGCCAGCAGCCTCACCGGACAGGGGGCTTTTGGCTACACCTTC.

This clonotype was found a few times. This is likely a read error, given that the CDR3 carries no conserved phenylalanine or tryptophan at its end. V usage is TRBV6-5 and J usage is TRBJ2-1, with TRBD1 matching over 7 bases. This CDR3 has 14 residues. CDR1 is MNHEY, CDR2 SVGAGI, per germline. The CDR3 DNA is TGTACCAGCAGTTACTGGCAGGGGGACAATGAGCAGTTCTTA. It yields the protein CTSSYWQGDNEQFL.

The table lists this clonotype with a count of one. V is TRBV11-1 and J is TRBJ2-2, with D possibly being TRBD1 (7 bases). Germline CDR1 and CDR2: SGHAT and FQDESV (reference sequence). The length of the CDR3 is 15 residues. CDR3 in DNA: TGTACTAGCAGCCCAAGCCCACAGGGGACCGTGGGACTGTTTTTT. This gives the protein CTSSPSPQGTVGLFF.

Details on this clonotype: This could be a read error, since a much larger clone is one nucleotide away. The rearrangement links TRBV4-1 to TRBJ1-2; perhaps TRBD1 as D (6 bases). Looked up from germline, CDR1 is MGHRA and CDR2 is YSYEKL. The CDR3 totals 15 residues. CDR3 amino acids: CPSSPTLRDTYGYTF. Here the CDR3 DNA reads TGCCCCAGCAGCCCCACCCTTAGGGACACCTATGGCTACACCTTC.

This clonotype occurred once. One end of the junction does not line up with germline, which may come from a read error. V is TRBV4-3 and J is TRBJ2-2, with D maybe TRBD2 (6 bases). Looked up from germline, CDR1 is LGHNA and CDR2 is YSLEER. The CDR3 totals 12 residues. Here the CDR3 reads CASSQDGGELCF. The CDR3 DNA follows: TGCGCCAGCAGCCAAGATGGAGGGGAGCTGTGTTTT.

With regard to this clonotype: At one end the junction does not follow the germline gene, possibly because of a read error. The chain links TRBV29-1 to TRBJ2-3; tentatively, D is TRBD1 (5 bases). The J call may not be correct, given that the DNA end is closer to TRBJ1-5. The CDR3 sequence is 11 residues long. Per the germline V gene, CDR1 is SQVTM and CDR2 is ANQGSEA. CDR3 protein: CNVGLTDTQHF. The CDR3 DNA reads TGCAACGTTGGTTTGACAGATACGCAGCATTTT.